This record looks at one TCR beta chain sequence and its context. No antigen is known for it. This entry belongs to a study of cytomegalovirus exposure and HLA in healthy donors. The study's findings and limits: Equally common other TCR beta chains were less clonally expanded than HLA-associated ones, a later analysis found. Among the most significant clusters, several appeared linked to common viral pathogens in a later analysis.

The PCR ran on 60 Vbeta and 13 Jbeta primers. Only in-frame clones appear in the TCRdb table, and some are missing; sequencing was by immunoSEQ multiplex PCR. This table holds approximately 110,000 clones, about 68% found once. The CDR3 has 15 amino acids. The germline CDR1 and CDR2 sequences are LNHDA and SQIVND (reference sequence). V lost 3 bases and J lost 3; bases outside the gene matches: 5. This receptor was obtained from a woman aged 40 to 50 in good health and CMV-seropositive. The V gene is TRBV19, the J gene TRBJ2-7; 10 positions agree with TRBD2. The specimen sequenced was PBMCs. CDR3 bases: TGTGCCAGTAGTATCACTAGCGGGGTCGTCTACGAGCAGTACTTC. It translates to CASSITSGVVYEQYF.